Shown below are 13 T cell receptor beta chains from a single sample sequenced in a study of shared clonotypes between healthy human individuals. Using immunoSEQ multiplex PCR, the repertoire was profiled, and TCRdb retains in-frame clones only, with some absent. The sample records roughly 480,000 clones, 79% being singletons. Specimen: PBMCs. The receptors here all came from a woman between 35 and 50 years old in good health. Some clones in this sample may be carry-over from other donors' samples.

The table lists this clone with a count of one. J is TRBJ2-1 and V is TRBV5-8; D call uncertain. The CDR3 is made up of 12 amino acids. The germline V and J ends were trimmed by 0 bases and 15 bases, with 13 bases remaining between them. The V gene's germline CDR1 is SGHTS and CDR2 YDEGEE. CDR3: CASSLGQTTPFF. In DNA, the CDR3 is TGTGCCAGCAGCTTGGGCCAAACCACCCCGTTCTTC.

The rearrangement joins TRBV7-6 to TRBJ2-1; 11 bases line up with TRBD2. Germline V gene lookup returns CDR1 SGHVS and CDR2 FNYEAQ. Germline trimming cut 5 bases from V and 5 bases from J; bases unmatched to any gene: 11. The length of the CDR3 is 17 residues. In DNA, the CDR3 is TGTGCCAGCAGCCTGAGACCGACTAGCGGGATGGACAATGAGCAGTTCTTC. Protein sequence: CASSLRPTSGMDNEQFF.

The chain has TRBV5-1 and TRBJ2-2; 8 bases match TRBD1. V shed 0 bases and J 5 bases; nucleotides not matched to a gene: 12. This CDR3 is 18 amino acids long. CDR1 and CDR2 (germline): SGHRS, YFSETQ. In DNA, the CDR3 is TGCGCCAGCAGCTTGGAACCGACGAGACAGGGGAGGACCGGGGAGCTGTTTTTT. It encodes CASSLEPTRQGRTGELFF.

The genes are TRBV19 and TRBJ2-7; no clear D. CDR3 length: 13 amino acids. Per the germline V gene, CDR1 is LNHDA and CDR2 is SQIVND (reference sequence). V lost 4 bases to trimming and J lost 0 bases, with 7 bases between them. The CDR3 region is CASSKGGSYEQYF. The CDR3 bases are TGTGCCAGTAGTAAAGGCGGCTCCTACGAGCAGTACTTC.

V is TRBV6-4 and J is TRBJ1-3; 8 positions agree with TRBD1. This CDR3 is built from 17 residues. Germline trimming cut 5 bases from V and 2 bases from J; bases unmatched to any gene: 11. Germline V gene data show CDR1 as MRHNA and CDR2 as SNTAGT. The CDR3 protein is CASSFRDRLGPGNTIYF. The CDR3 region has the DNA TGTGCCAGCAGTTTTCGGGACAGGCTGGGGCCTGGAAACACCATATATTTT.

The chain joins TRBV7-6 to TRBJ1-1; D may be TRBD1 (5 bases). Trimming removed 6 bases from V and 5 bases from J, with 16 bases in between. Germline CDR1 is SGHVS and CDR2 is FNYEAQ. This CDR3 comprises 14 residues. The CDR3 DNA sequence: TGTGCCAGCAGTGAGGCAGCCTCAGGGACTGAAGCTTTCTTT. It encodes CASSEAASGTEAFF.

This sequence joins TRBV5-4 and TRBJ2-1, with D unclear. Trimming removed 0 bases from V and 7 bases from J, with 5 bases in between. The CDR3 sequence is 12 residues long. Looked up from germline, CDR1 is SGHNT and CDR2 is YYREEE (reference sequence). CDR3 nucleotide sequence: TGTGCCAGCAGCTTGGCTAAAAATGAGCAGTTCTTC. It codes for CASSLAKNEQFF.

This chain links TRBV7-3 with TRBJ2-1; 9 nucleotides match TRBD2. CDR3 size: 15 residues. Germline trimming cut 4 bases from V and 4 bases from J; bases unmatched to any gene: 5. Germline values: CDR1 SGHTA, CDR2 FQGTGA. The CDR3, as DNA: TGTGCCAGCAGCTCCCCGACTAGCGGATACAATGAGCAGTTCTTC. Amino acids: CASSSPTSGYNEQFF.

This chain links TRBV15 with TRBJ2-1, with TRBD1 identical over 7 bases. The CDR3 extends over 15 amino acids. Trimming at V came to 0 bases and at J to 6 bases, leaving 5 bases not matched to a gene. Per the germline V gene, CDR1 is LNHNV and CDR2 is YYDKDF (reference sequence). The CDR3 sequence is CATSRDPAGGNEQFF. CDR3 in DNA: TGTGCCACCAGCAGAGATCCTGCAGGGGGCAATGAGCAGTTCTTC.

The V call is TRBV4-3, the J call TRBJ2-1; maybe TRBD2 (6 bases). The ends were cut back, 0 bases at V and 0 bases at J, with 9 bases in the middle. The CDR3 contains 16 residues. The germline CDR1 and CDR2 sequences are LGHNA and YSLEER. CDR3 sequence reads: CASSQDPAGSYNEQFF. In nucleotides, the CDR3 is TGCGCCAGCAGCCAAGATCCAGCGGGCTCCTACAATGAGCAGTTCTTC.

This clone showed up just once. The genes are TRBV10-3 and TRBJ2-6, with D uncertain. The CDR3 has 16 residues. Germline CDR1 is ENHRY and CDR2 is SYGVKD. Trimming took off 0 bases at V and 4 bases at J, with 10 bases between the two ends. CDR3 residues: CAISESWGAGANVLTF. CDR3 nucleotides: TGTGCCATCAGTGAGTCATGGGGTGCCGGGGCCAACGTCCTGACTTTC.

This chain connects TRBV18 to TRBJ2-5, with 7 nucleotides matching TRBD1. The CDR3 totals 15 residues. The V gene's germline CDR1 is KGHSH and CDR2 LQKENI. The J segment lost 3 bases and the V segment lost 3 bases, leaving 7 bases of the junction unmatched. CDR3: CASSPNTGTEETQYF. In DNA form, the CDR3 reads TGTGCCAGCTCACCGAACACCGGGACAGAAGAGACCCAGTACTTC. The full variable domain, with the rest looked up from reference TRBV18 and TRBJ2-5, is NAGVMQNPRHLVRRRGQEARLRCSPMKGHSHVYWYRQLPEEGLKFMVYLQKENIIDESGMPKERFSAEFPKEGPSILRIQQVVRGDSAAYFCASSPNTGTEETQYFGPGTRLLVL.

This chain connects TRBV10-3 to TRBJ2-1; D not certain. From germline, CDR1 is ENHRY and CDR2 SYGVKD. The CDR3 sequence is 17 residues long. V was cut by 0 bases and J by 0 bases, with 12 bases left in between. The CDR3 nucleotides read TGTGCCATCAGTGAGTCGACTCCCTTTAGCTCCTACAATGAGCAGTTCTTC. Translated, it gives CAISESTPFSSYNEQFF.